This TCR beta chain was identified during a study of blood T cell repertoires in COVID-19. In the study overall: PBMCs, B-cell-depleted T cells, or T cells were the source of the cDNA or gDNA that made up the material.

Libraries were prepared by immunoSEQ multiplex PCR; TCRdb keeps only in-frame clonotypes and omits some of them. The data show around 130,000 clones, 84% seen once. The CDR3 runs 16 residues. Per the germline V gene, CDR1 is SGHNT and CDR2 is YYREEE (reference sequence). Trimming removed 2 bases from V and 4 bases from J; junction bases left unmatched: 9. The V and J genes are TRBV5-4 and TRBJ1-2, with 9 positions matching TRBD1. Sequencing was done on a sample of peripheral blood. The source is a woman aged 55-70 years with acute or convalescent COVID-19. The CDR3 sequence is CASSLGTGIRPYGYTF. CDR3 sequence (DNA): TGTGCCAGCAGCTTAGGGACAGGGATAAGACCCTATGGCTACACCTTC.